These 13 T cell receptor beta chains originate from one sample sequenced in a study of blood T cell repertoires in COVID-19. Produced via immunoSEQ multiplex PCR; TCRdb's table is partial and in-frame only. The repertoire holds under 60,000 clones, roughly 74% seen once, with roughly 25% in the top ten. What was sequenced was peripheral blood. The origin of the receptors is a human donor in a cohort sampled during active COVID-19.

This clone was seen just once. At one end the junction does not follow the germline gene, possibly because of a read error. This chain links TRBV7-8 with TRBJ2-7; 11 bases line up with TRBD2. Germline V lookup: CDR1 SGHVS, CDR2 FQNEAQ. The CDR3 covers 12 residues. CDR3 sequence (DNA): TGTGCCAGCAGCTTAGTGGGACTAGCGGCGGCTTTC. Amino acid sequence: CASSLVGLAAAF. The whole variable domain, remainder taken from reference TRBV7-8 and TRBJ2-7, is GAGVSQSPRYKVAKRGQDVALRCDPISGHVSLFWYQQALGQGPEFLTYFQNEAQLDKSGLPSDRFFAERPEGSVSTLKIQRTQQEDSAVYLCASSLVGLAAAFGPGTRLTVT.

This clone has just a few counts. The chain employs TRBV19 and TRBJ2-1, with TRBD2 as a possible D gene (6 bases). This CDR3 region has 15 residues. Germline-derived CDR1 and CDR2 are LNHDA and SQIVND (reference sequence). V lost 7 bases and J 0 bases, leaving 13 bases between the germline ends. Written as DNA, the CDR3 is TGTGCCAGTATTCCGCCCGGGAGCTCCTACAATGAGCAGTTCTTC. This encodes CASIPPGSSYNEQFF.

V is TRBV11-1 and J is TRBJ2-2; D is unclear. The CDR3 spans 13 residues. Germline values: CDR1 SGHAT, CDR2 FQDESV (reference sequence). Trimming pared 2 bases from V and 6 bases from J, leaving 7 bases between. The CDR3, as DNA: TGTGCCAGCAGCTTAACGTCGGCCGGGGAGCTGTTTTTT. Protein sequence: CASSLTSAGELFF.

The chain carries TRBV6-1 and TRBJ1-2, with 9 bases aligning to TRBD1. The CDR3 loop spans 13 amino acids. After removal of 5 bases from V and 9 bases from J, the junction contained 7 bases not matched to a gene. Germline CDR1 and CDR2: MNHNS and SASEGT. Written as DNA, the CDR3 is TGTGCCAGCAGTCCTACGGACAGGGGAAGCTACACCTTC. This sequence encodes CASSPTDRGSYTF.

In its sample, this clone was seen a few times. The chain carries TRBV11-3 and TRBJ2-7, with a weak D call TRBD2 (6 bases). Germline V gene lookup returns CDR1 SGHNT and CDR2 YENEEA. The CDR3 has 13 amino acids. The ends were cut back, 8 bases at V and 2 bases at J, with 13 bases in the middle. CDR3 sequence (DNA): TGTGCCAGCCTACGGGCGGGGACCTACGAGCAGTACTTC. Amino acids: CASLRAGTYEQYF.

This chain links TRBV7-3 with TRBJ2-5, with 10 bases lining up with TRBD2. There are 13 residues in the CDR3. Germline CDR1 reads SGHTA; CDR2 reads FQGTGA. Losses at the gene ends were 4 bases for V and 7 bases for J; bases not matched to a gene: 3. CDR3 amino acids: CASSSIAGGTQYF. DNA for the CDR3: TGTGCCAGCAGCTCAATAGCGGGAGGGACCCAGTACTTC.

This clone was counted ten times or more. The chain uses TRBV19 and TRBJ2-4; 8 bases map to TRBD1. The CDR3 totals 16 residues. The V gene end was trimmed by 5 bases and the J gene end by 3 bases; junction bases not matched to a gene: 9. The germline V gene encodes CDR1 LNHDA and CDR2 SQIVND (reference sequence). The CDR3 DNA sequence: TGTGCCAGTAGTCCTCGGACAGGGACGAACAAAAACATTCAGTACTTC. It translates to CASSPRTGTNKNIQYF.

In DNA form, the CDR3 reads TGCAGCGGACAAGACAGGGTGCATGGCTACACCTTC. It codes for CSGQDRVHGYTF. The rearrangement joins TRBV29-1 to TRBJ1-2, with TRBD1 matching over 7 bases. Germline values: CDR1 SQVTM, CDR2 ANQGSEA. The length of the CDR3 is 12 residues. The V gene end was trimmed by 7 bases and the J gene end by 6 bases; junction bases not matched to a gene: 8.

The CDR3 nucleotides are TGTGCCAGTAGTATACCGGGACAGGGTGGCAATCAGCCCCAGCATTTT. Its translation: CASSIPGQGGNQPQHF. This rearrangement joins TRBV19 to TRBJ1-5; 9 bases are a match to TRBD1. CDR1 LNHDA and CDR2 SQIVND come from the germline V gene (reference sequence). The CDR3 consists of 16 residues. With V trimmed by 2 bases and J by 2 bases, 4 bases remained unmatched.

This chain joins TRBV5-4 and TRBJ1-2; 7 bases map to TRBD1. This CDR3 contains 13 residues. The V and J ends lost 3 bases and 2 bases, in that order; junction bases with no gene match: 1. The germline CDR1 and CDR2 sequences are SGHNT and YYREEE (reference sequence). This CDR3 is CASSSTGNYGYTF. CDR3 sequence (DNA): TGTGCCAGCAGCTCGACAGGGAACTATGGCTACACCTTC.

This chain uses TRBV3-1 (or the pseudogene TRBV3-2) with TRBJ2-3, with 13 bases fitting TRBD2. The germline V gene encodes CDR1 LGHDT and CDR2 YNNKEL (reference sequence). V gave up 4 bases and J gave up 5 bases; unmatched junction bases: 6. The CDR3 sequence is 16 residues long. The CDR3 DNA is TGTGCCAGCAGCCCACTAGCGGGGGGGCGTTTAGATACGCAGTATTTT. This encodes CASSPLAGGRLDTQYF.

The gene calls are TRBV28 and TRBJ1-4; a weak D match, TRBD1 (5 bases). Trimming pared 3 bases from V and 7 bases from J, leaving 9 bases between. Germline values: CDR1 MDHEN, CDR2 SYDVKM. The CDR3 loop spans 13 amino acids. In DNA form, the CDR3 reads TGTGCCAGCAGTTTGGGGGGGGGTGAAAAACTGTTTTTT. Its translation: CASSLGGGEKLFF.

The J gene is TRBJ2-6, the V gene TRBV29-1; tentatively, D is TRBD1 (6 bases). The germline gives CDR1 SQVTM, CDR2 ANQGSEA. V was pared by 7 bases and J by 0 bases, with 16 bases between. The CDR3 extends over 16 amino acids. The DNA of the CDR3 is TGCAGCGCTACAGGGTTAACCTACTCTGGGGCCAACGTCCTGACTTTC. It specifies CSATGLTYSGANVLTF.